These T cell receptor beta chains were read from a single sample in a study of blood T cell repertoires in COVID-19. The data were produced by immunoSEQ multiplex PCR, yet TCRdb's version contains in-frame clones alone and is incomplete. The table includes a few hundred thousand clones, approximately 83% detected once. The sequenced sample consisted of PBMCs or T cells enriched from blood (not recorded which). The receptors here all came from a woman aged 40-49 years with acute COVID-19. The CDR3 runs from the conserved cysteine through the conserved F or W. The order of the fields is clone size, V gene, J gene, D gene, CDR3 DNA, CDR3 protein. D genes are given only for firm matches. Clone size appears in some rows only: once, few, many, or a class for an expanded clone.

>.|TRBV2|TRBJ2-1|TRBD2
TGTGCCAGCACTCAAAAGCGGGAGTGGTATGAGCAGTTCTTC
CASTQKREWYEQFF
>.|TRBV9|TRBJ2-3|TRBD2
TGTGCCAGCAGCGTAGGGGGGCCTAGCGGGAGTTTGGATACGCAGTATTTT
CASSVGGPSGSLDTQYF
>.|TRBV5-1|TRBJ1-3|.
TGCGCCAGCAGCTTATCGGGGATCTCTGGAAACACCATATATTTT
CASSLSGISGNTIYF
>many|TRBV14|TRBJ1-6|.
TGTGCCAGCGGCCTCAGCTCCTATAATTCACCCCTCCACTTT
CASGLSSYNSPLHF
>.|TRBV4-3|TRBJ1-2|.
TGCGCCAGCAGCCAAGATTACAGGGTCGCTGGCTACACCTTC
CASSQDYRVAGYTF
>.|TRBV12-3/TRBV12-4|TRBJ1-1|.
TGTGCCAGCAGGCTCGAACGCAGTGAAGCTTTCTTT
CASRLERSEAFF
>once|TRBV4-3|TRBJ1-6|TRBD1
TGCGCCAGCAGCCAAGAAGGGCCGGACAGGGGTTCACCCCTCCACTTT
CASSQEGPDRGSPLHF
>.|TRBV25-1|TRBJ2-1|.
TGTGCCAGCAGTGTAGTGGCAGGGGACCGTAATGAGCAGTTCTTC
CASSVVAGDRNEQFF
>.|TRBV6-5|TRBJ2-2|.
TGTGCCAGCAGTTACGGGCAGCTTAGCACCGGGGAGCTGTTTTTT
CASSYGQLSTGELFF
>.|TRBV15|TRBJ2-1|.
TGTGCCACCAGCGCGACGTCGGGTGAGCAGTTCTTC
CATSATSGEQFF
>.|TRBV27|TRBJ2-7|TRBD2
TGTGCCAGCAGTCCCCTAGTAGCGGGAGGAGGATCGGAGCAGTACTTC
CASSPLVAGGGSEQYF
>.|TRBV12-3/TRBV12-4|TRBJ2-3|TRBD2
TGTGCCAGCAGCTGGCTAGCGGTAGATACGCAGTATTTT
CASSWLAVDTQYF
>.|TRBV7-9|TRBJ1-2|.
TGTGCCAGCAGCTTAGCTCCGGCGGGCGGCTACACCTTC
CASSLAPAGGYTF
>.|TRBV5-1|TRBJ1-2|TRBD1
TGCGCCAGCAGCACACGCGAGGGACAGATGAATGGCTACACCTTC
CASSTREGQMNGYTF
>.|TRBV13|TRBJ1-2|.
TGTGCCAGCAGCTTAGGGGGCAGGGTACGCTCTGATGGCTACACCTTC
CASSLGGRVRSDGYTF
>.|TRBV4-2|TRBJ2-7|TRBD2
TGTGCCAGCAGCCAAGATGGGAGCGGGGCCCGCGTCTACGAGCAGTACTTC
CASSQDGSGARVYEQYF
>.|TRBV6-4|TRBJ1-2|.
TGTGCCAGCAGTGTCGATCAGGGCGTTCGTAGTGGCTACACCTTC
CASSVDQGVRSGYTF
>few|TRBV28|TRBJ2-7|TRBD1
TGTGCCAGCAGTTCCGGGACAGGGCTAATCTACGAGCAGTACTTC
CASSSGTGLIYEQYF
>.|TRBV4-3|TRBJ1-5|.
TGCGCCAGCAGCCTTGACAGCGGGGGGAATCAGCCCCAGCATTTT
CASSLDSGGNQPQHF
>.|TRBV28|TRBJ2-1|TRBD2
TGTGCCAGCAGTTTGACTTTAGCGGGCATCGGGAATGAGCAGTTCTTC
CASSLTLAGIGNEQFF
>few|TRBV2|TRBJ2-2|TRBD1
TGTGCCAGCAAGGGGGCCGGCACCGGGGAGCTGTTTTTT
CASKGAGTGELFF
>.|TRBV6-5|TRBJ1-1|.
TGTGCCAGCAGTTTATCAGTCCCCACTGAAGCTTTCTTT
CASSLSVPTEAFF
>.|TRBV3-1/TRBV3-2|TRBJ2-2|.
TGTGCCAGCACCAATCTCGGTAGGGGATACACCGGGGAGCTGTTTTTT
CASTNLGRGYTGELFF
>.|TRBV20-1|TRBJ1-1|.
TGCAGTGCTAGTTTTTATCGCCAGGGTCCCACTGAAGCTTTCTTT
CSASFYRQGPTEAFF
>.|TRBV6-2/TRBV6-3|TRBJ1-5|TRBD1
TGTGCCAGCAGTTACTTTCGGCAGGGGGCTATCAGCAATCAGCCCCAGCATTTT
CASSYFRQGAISNQPQHF
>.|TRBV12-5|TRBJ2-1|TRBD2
TGTGCTAGTCAGGCGGGGGAGATCTACAATGAGCAGTTCTTC
CASQAGEIYNEQFF
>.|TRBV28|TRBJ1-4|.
TGTGCCAGCACCAACACGGGAGAAAAACTGTTTTTT
CASTNTGEKLFF
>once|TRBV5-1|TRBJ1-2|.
TGCGCCAGCAGCTTAGACTCCGGGACACTAGGGCTCTATGGCTACACCTTC
CASSLDSGTLGLYGYTF
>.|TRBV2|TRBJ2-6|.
TGTGCCAGCAGTGAATTACAGGCTGGGGCCAACGTCCTGACTTTC
CASSELQAGANVLTF
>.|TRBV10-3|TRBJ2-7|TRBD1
TGTGCCTCCAGTCCCGGAGGGACAGGGAGCGAGCAGTACTTC
CASSPGGTGSEQYF
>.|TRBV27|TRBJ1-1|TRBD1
TGTGCCAGCAGCGGGACAGTTTTTAATAAGGCTTTCTTT
CASSGTVFNKAFF
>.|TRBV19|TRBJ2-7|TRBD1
TGTGCCACCCAATACGGACAGGGATTCGACGAGCAGTACTTC
CATQYGQGFDEQYF
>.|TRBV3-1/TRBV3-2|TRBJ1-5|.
TGTGCCAGCAGCCAATACCGGAGGGAGGGTGGGGGCAATCAGCCCCAGCATTTT
CASSQYRREGGGNQPQHF
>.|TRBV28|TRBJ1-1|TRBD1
TGTGCCAGCAGTCCCGAATACAGGGGCACTGAAGCTTTCTTT
CASSPEYRGTEAFF
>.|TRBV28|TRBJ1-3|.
TGTGCCAGCAGTTTACGCTCTGGAAACACCATATATTTT
CASSLRSGNTIYF
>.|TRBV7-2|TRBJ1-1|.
TGTGCCAGCAGCATCACAGGGAACACTGAAGCTTTCTTT
CASSITGNTEAFF
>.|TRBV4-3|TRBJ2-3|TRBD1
TGCGCCAGCAGCCTTGGGACAGGGAAATCAGATACGCAGTATTTT
CASSLGTGKSDTQYF
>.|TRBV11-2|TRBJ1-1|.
TGTGCCAGCAGCTTTGACCGGAGAGGCACTGAAGCTTTCTTT
CASSFDRRGTEAFF
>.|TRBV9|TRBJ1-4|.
TGTGCCAGCAGCGTAGAGCTGACAGGAAATGAAAAACTGTTTTTT
CASSVELTGNEKLFF
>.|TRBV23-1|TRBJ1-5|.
TGCGCCAGCAGTCAACACAATCAGCCCCAGCATTTT
CASSQHNQPQHF
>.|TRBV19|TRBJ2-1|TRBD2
TGTGCCAGTAGCCCGGGACTAGCGGGGGGAAACAATGAGCAGTTCTTC
CASSPGLAGGNNEQFF
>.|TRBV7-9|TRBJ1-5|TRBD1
TGTGCCAGCAGCTTGGGGACAGGGGAATATCGAAGTCAGCCCCAGCATTTT
CASSLGTGEYRSQPQHF
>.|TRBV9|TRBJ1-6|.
TGTGCCAGCAGCGTGCAGGGATCTGGGAATTCACCCCTCCACTTT
CASSVQGSGNSPLHF
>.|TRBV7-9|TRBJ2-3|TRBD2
TGTGCCAGCAGCCTTCCTTTGGGACTAGAGGCGACAGATACGCAGTATTTT
CASSLPLGLEATDTQYF